This is a list of T cell receptor beta chains from one sample in a study of shared clonotypes between healthy human individuals. Measured with immunoSEQ multiplex PCR; TCRdb has only the in-frame clones, and not every one. Of approximately 500,000 clones listed, 70% to 80% were seen once; the top ten hold around 13%. The specimen was PBMCs. The receptor set was obtained from a middle-aged woman in good health. Some clones in this sample may be carry-over from other donors' samples. CDR3s include the opening cysteine and the closing phenylalanine or tryptophan. Fields, in order: V gene, clone size, J gene, D gene, CDR3 DNA, CDR3 protein. A D gene is named only where the DNA matches it firmly. Clone size is shown for a subset of rows, as once, few, many or a class of expanded clone.

v_gene: TRBV19; abundance: NA; j_gene: TRBJ2-6; d_gene: NA; CDR3nt: TGTGCCAGTAGTATATTGGGGGGGCTCGGGGCCAACGTCCTGACTTTC; CDR3aa: CASSILGGLGANVLTF
v_gene: TRBV28; abundance: few; j_gene: TRBJ2-3; d_gene: NA; CDR3nt: TGTGCCAGCAGCCGAGTGAGGACTAGCACAGATACGCAGTATTTT; CDR3aa: CASSRVRTSTDTQYF
v_gene: TRBV21-1; abundance: NA; j_gene: TRBJ2-1; d_gene: NA; CDR3nt: TGTGCCAGCAAAGGCCGGCAGGGACGTAATGAGCAGTTCTTC; CDR3aa: CASKGRQGRNEQFF
v_gene: TRBV29-1; abundance: NA; j_gene: TRBJ2-5; d_gene: NA; CDR3nt: TGCAGCCGCCTCCGTAAGGGGACCCACCAAGAGACCCAGTACTTC; CDR3aa: CSRLRKGTHQETQYF
v_gene: TRBV9; abundance: once; j_gene: TRBJ2-3; d_gene: NA; CDR3nt: TGTGCCAGCAGCCCACAAGGGACTTCCCCCACAGATACGCAGTATTTT; CDR3aa: CASSPQGTSPTDTQYF
v_gene: TRBV27; abundance: NA; j_gene: TRBJ2-7; d_gene: NA; CDR3nt: TGTGCCAGCAGCCCACTCGACAGGCCGAGCTCCTACGAGCAGTACTTC; CDR3aa: CASSPLDRPSSYEQYF
v_gene: TRBV27; abundance: few; j_gene: TRBJ1-2; d_gene: NA; CDR3nt: TGTGCCAGCAGGCTCCGGGACGGAAGCTATGGCTACACCTTC; CDR3aa: CASRLRDGSYGYTF
v_gene: TRBV7-3; abundance: NA; j_gene: TRBJ2-5; d_gene: TRBD2; CDR3nt: TGTGCCAGCAGCCCCGGACTAGCGGGAGGCTCCCAAGAGACCCAGTACTTC; CDR3aa: CASSPGLAGGSQETQYF
v_gene: TRBV28; abundance: NA; j_gene: TRBJ1-1; d_gene: NA; CDR3nt: TGTGCCAGCAGCCCTCGGAGATTGAACACTGAAGCTTTCTTT; CDR3aa: CASSPRRLNTEAFF
v_gene: TRBV7-9; abundance: NA; j_gene: TRBJ2-5; d_gene: NA; CDR3nt: TGTGCCAGCAGCCCCCGCCCCGGGCTCCCTAATGCGACCCAGTACTTC; CDR3aa: CASSPRPGLPNATQYF
v_gene: TRBV5-5; abundance: few; j_gene: TRBJ1-2; d_gene: NA; CDR3nt: TGTGCCAGCAGCTTGGTGATCGACATCCAGTATGGCTACACCTTC; CDR3aa: CASSLVIDIQYGYTF
v_gene: TRBV19; abundance: NA; j_gene: TRBJ1-5; d_gene: NA; CDR3nt: TGTGCCAGTACTCATGGGGATAGCAATCAGCCCCAGCATTTT; CDR3aa: CASTHGDSNQPQHF
v_gene: TRBV7-9; abundance: NA; j_gene: TRBJ2-1; d_gene: NA; CDR3nt: TGTGCCAGCAGCGAACGGGACACGCTTTTCTACAATGAGCAGTTCTTC; CDR3aa: CASSERDTLFYNEQFF
v_gene: TRBV18; abundance: once; j_gene: TRBJ2-3; d_gene: TRBD2; CDR3nt: TGTGCCAGCTTCGGACTAGTTGGACGAGATACGCAGTATTTT; CDR3aa: CASFGLVGRDTQYF
v_gene: TRBV28; abundance: NA; j_gene: TRBJ2-7; d_gene: TRBD1; CDR3nt: TGTGCCAGCAGCTCTTCCGGGGGACAGGGCTTCTACGAGCAGTACTTC; CDR3aa: CASSSSGGQGFYEQYF
v_gene: TRBV2; abundance: NA; j_gene: TRBJ2-7; d_gene: TRBD2; CDR3nt: TGTGCCAGCAGTGAGGGACTAGCGGAGACCTACGAGCAGTACTTC; CDR3aa: CASSEGLAETYEQYF
v_gene: TRBV28; abundance: NA; j_gene: TRBJ1-1; d_gene: NA; CDR3nt: TGTGCCAGCAGTAGCCCGGGGGGAAACACTGAAGCTTTCTTT; CDR3aa: CASSSPGGNTEAFF
v_gene: TRBV5-4; abundance: few; j_gene: TRBJ1-1; d_gene: NA; CDR3nt: TGTGCCAGCAGCTGGGGACGGGAAACTGAAGCTTTCTTT; CDR3aa: CASSWGRETEAFF
v_gene: TRBV5-1; abundance: NA; j_gene: TRBJ1-1; d_gene: NA; CDR3nt: TGCGCCAGCAGCTTGGGGACAGACCACACTGAAGCTTTCTTT; CDR3aa: CASSLGTDHTEAFF
v_gene: TRBV4-1; abundance: NA; j_gene: TRBJ1-4; d_gene: NA; CDR3nt: TGCGCCAGCAGGGGGGGTCCCACAGCAACTAATGAAAAACTGTTTTTT; CDR3aa: CASRGGPTATNEKLFF
v_gene: TRBV7-9; abundance: NA; j_gene: TRBJ2-7; d_gene: TRBD1; CDR3nt: TGTGCCAGCAGCTTAGGAGGGACAGTCGAGCAGTACTTC; CDR3aa: CASSLGGTVEQYF
v_gene: TRBV30; abundance: NA; j_gene: TRBJ2-6; d_gene: TRBD2; CDR3nt: TGTGCCTGGAGAGACTCGGGACTAGCGGGAGCTGGGGCCAACGTCCTGACTTTC; CDR3aa: CAWRDSGLAGAGANVLTF
v_gene: TRBV29-1; abundance: NA; j_gene: TRBJ2-1; d_gene: NA; CDR3nt: TGCAGCGTCTTCACCCCTCTAGATGGTGGTGAGCAGTTCTTC; CDR3aa: CSVFTPLDGGEQFF
v_gene: TRBV14; abundance: few; j_gene: TRBJ2-1; d_gene: TRBD2; CDR3nt: TGTGCCAGCAGCCAGGGAGGGACTAGCGGGAGGAATGAGCAGTTCTTC; CDR3aa: CASSQGGTSGRNEQFF
v_gene: TRBV15; abundance: NA; j_gene: TRBJ2-1; d_gene: TRBD2; CDR3nt: TGTGCCACCAGCTCCCCCAAGCGGGAGGGCCCCTACAATGAGCAGTTCTTC; CDR3aa: CATSSPKREGPYNEQFF
v_gene: TRBV11-2; abundance: NA; j_gene: TRBJ1-1; d_gene: NA; CDR3nt: TGTGCCAGCAGCTTAGATCGGACAGCCATGAACACTGAAGCTTTCTTT; CDR3aa: CASSLDRTAMNTEAFF
v_gene: TRBV30; abundance: NA; j_gene: TRBJ2-7; d_gene: TRBD2; CDR3nt: TGTGCCTGGAGTCCCCCTCCCACCCTAAGCGGGAGGAATGAGCAGTACTTC; CDR3aa: CAWSPPPTLSGRNEQYF
v_gene: TRBV27; abundance: few; j_gene: TRBJ2-7; d_gene: NA; CDR3nt: TGTGCCAGCAGTTTACAGGGTCTCGGGGCCTACGAGCAGTACTTC; CDR3aa: CASSLQGLGAYEQYF
v_gene: TRBV15; abundance: NA; j_gene: TRBJ1-1; d_gene: TRBD1; CDR3nt: TGTGCCACCAGCAGAGAACGGGGGACAGTCGGTGAAGCTTTCTTT; CDR3aa: CATSRERGTVGEAFF
v_gene: TRBV11-2; abundance: NA; j_gene: TRBJ2-3; d_gene: NA; CDR3nt: TGTGCCAGCAGCTTTTCAGGGTCCACAGATACGCAGTATTTT; CDR3aa: CASSFSGSTDTQYF
v_gene: TRBV29-1; abundance: once; j_gene: TRBJ2-3; d_gene: TRBD2; CDR3nt: TGCAGCGTTGGACTAGCGGGAGGTGATACGCAGTATTTT; CDR3aa: CSVGLAGGDTQYF
v_gene: TRBV29-1; abundance: NA; j_gene: TRBJ1-2; d_gene: NA; CDR3nt: TGCACGACCGGGGTGTCTGGGGGCTACACCTTC; CDR3aa: CTTGVSGGYTF
v_gene: TRBV5-1; abundance: few; j_gene: TRBJ1-2; d_gene: TRBD1; CDR3nt: TGCGCCAGCAGTACGGGACAGGGATTTGATGGCTACACCTTC; CDR3aa: CASSTGQGFDGYTF
v_gene: TRBV10-1; abundance: NA; j_gene: TRBJ2-1; d_gene: NA; CDR3nt: TGCGCCAGCAGTGAGTCGGGGGCCAATGAGCAGTTCTTC; CDR3aa: CASSESGANEQFF
v_gene: TRBV7-3; abundance: NA; j_gene: TRBJ2-5; d_gene: NA; CDR3nt: TGTGCCAGCAGCTTAGAGTCCGGGAACCAAGAGACCCAGTACTTC; CDR3aa: CASSLESGNQETQYF
v_gene: TRBV7-9; abundance: few; j_gene: TRBJ1-5; d_gene: NA; CDR3nt: TGTGCCAGCAGCCCCCAGGGCAATCAGCCCCAGCATTTT; CDR3aa: CASSPQGNQPQHF
v_gene: TRBV9; abundance: NA; j_gene: TRBJ2-3; d_gene: NA; CDR3nt: TGTGCCAGCAGCGCCGGACCAGCCACAGATACGCAGTATTTT; CDR3aa: CASSAGPATDTQYF
v_gene: TRBV27; abundance: once; j_gene: TRBJ2-3; d_gene: NA; CDR3nt: TGTGCCAGCAGTTCCTCTAGGCGCGGAGATACGCAGTATTTT; CDR3aa: CASSSSRRGDTQYF
v_gene: TRBV4-1; abundance: NA; j_gene: TRBJ1-5; d_gene: NA; CDR3nt: TGCGCCAGCAGCCAAGATGGCCAGGCTTATCAGCCCCAGCATTTT; CDR3aa: CASSQDGQAYQPQHF
v_gene: TRBV6-5; abundance: NA; j_gene: TRBJ1-2; d_gene: TRBD1; CDR3nt: TGTGCCAGCGCTCTCCGACGGACAGGAGACTATGGCTACACCTTC; CDR3aa: CASALRRTGDYGYTF
v_gene: TRBV6-6; abundance: NA; j_gene: TRBJ1-4; d_gene: TRBD1; CDR3nt: TGTGCCAGCAGTACCCAGGGGGACGGTGAAAAACTGTTTTTT; CDR3aa: CASSTQGDGEKLFF
v_gene: TRBV28; abundance: NA; j_gene: TRBJ1-2; d_gene: NA; CDR3nt: TGTGCCAGCAGTTTAGCCGGGCCCCACTCATATGGCTACACCTTC; CDR3aa: CASSLAGPHSYGYTF
v_gene: TRBV28; abundance: NA; j_gene: TRBJ1-1; d_gene: NA; CDR3nt: TGTGCCAGCAGTTCGGCCGGGACTGGGAACACTGAAGCTTTCTTT; CDR3aa: CASSSAGTGNTEAFF
v_gene: TRBV6-4; abundance: NA; j_gene: TRBJ2-1; d_gene: TRBD2; CDR3nt: TGTGCCAGCAGAGATAGCGGGAGAGGGGACAATGAGCAGTTCTTC; CDR3aa: CASRDSGRGDNEQFF
v_gene: TRBV5-4; abundance: NA; j_gene: TRBJ1-4; d_gene: NA; CDR3nt: TGTGCCAGCAGCTTGGGTGGGAGCGGTAATGAAAAACTGTTTTTT; CDR3aa: CASSLGGSGNEKLFF
v_gene: TRBV7-2; abundance: once; j_gene: TRBJ2-3; d_gene: NA; CDR3nt: TGTGCCAGCAGCTTAGACAGAGGCGTAGATACGCAGTATTTT; CDR3aa: CASSLDRGVDTQYF
v_gene: TRBV9; abundance: NA; j_gene: TRBJ2-7; d_gene: TRBD1; CDR3nt: TGTGCCAGCTCCCGGGACAGGGTTCTATACGAGCAGTACTTC; CDR3aa: CASSRDRVLYEQYF
v_gene: TRBV7-2; abundance: NA; j_gene: TRBJ2-7; d_gene: NA; CDR3nt: TGTGCCAGCAGCCAAGCGCAATACGAGCAGTACTTC; CDR3aa: CASSQAQYEQYF
v_gene: TRBV4-1; abundance: NA; j_gene: TRBJ1-1; d_gene: TRBD1; CDR3nt: TGCGCCAGCAGCCAAGGGACAGGTACCACTGAAGCTTTCTTT; CDR3aa: CASSQGTGTTEAFF
v_gene: TRBV7-3; abundance: NA; j_gene: TRBJ2-7; d_gene: TRBD2; CDR3nt: TGTGCCAGCAGCCCCCGGGAGGGGTACGAGCAGTACTTC; CDR3aa: CASSPREGYEQYF
v_gene: TRBV5-1; abundance: NA; j_gene: TRBJ2-5; d_gene: TRBD2; CDR3nt: TGCGCCAGCAGCTTCGGGACTAGCGAAGAGACCCAGTACTTC; CDR3aa: CASSFGTSEETQYF
v_gene: TRBV18; abundance: NA; j_gene: TRBJ1-1; d_gene: TRBD1; CDR3nt: TGTGCCAGCTCGGGGGGGGACAGGAACACTGAAGCTTTCTTT; CDR3aa: CASSGGDRNTEAFF
v_gene: TRBV6-5; abundance: NA; j_gene: TRBJ1-2; d_gene: NA; CDR3nt: TGTGCCAGCAGTTACGGACAGCTTCGGGGCTATGGCTACACCTTC; CDR3aa: CASSYGQLRGYGYTF
v_gene: TRBV9; abundance: NA; j_gene: TRBJ2-5; d_gene: TRBD2; CDR3nt: TGTGCCAGCAGCCCCAACCTCGGGGGGGCAGAGACCCAGTACTTC; CDR3aa: CASSPNLGGAETQYF
v_gene: TRBV6-1; abundance: NA; j_gene: TRBJ1-5; d_gene: NA; CDR3nt: TGTGCCAGCAGTGAAGCGCTAAGTTATAGCAATCAGCCCCAGCATTTT; CDR3aa: CASSEALSYSNQPQHF
v_gene: TRBV7-8; abundance: NA; j_gene: TRBJ2-2; d_gene: TRBD2; CDR3nt: TGTGCCAGCAGCTTAAGGGGCGGGAGGAACACCGGGGAGCTGTTTTTT; CDR3aa: CASSLRGGRNTGELFF
v_gene: TRBV7-3; abundance: NA; j_gene: TRBJ2-2; d_gene: TRBD2; CDR3nt: TGTGCCAGCAGCTCCACTAGCGGAGCGAACACCGGGGAGCTGTTTTTT; CDR3aa: CASSSTSGANTGELFF
v_gene: TRBV27; abundance: NA; j_gene: TRBJ1-4; d_gene: TRBD1; CDR3nt: TGTGCCAGCAGTTCCCGGCCCGACAGGGTAGATGAAAAACTGTTTTTT; CDR3aa: CASSSRPDRVDEKLFF
v_gene: TRBV19; abundance: NA; j_gene: TRBJ1-5; d_gene: NA; CDR3nt: TGTGCCAGTAGTCCCTCGGGACAAGGCAGCAATCAGCCCCAGCATTTT; CDR3aa: CASSPSGQGSNQPQHF